This is a list of T cell receptor beta chains from one sample in a study of siplizumab effects on memory and regulatory T cells. Produced via immunoSEQ multiplex PCR; TCRdb's table is partial and in-frame only. The repertoire holds approximately 50,000 clones, approximately 93% seen once, with approximately 17% in the top ten. Sample: CD8+ T cells sorted from blood. The receptors stem from a human donor in good health. Both conserved end residues are trimmed from each CDR3. The order of the fields is V gene, CDR3 length, CDR3 protein.

TRBV5-1,12,ASSRTGTQNEQF
TRBV5-8,13,ASSSIGTPSNEQY
TRBV7-9,10,ASSQTGSEQY
TRBV6-4,16,ASSDSGRAGPPLRGQY
TRBV7-9,14,ASSLEFGRRPYEQY
TRBV11-2,14,ASSSDPSRGTDTQY
TRBV19,14,ASRRSKIKRNTEAF
TRBV11-3,13,ASSNFRESSPEQF
TRBV10-1,11,ASSGTGVTEAF
TRBV7-6,10,ASSLPGGEAF
TRBV7-3,14,ASSELGSGAYNEQF
TRBV5-4,12,ASRSGRITDTQY
TRBV27,12,ASRESSYNSPLH
TRBV9,12,ASSAGGSGNTIY
TRBV6-5,13,ASSYSAGAYNEQF
TRBV7-9,15,ASRRLGTGDLAETQY
TRBV13,14,ASSPSAGDRGQTQH
TRBV5-1,15,ASSFRNSGARLDTQY
TRBV27,11,ANSFKSNQPQH
TRBV19,12,ASRPGQGPYEQY
TRBV5-1,9,ASSHGPEAF
TRBV9,14,ASSVAEGVHSDTQY
TRBV7-8,14,ASSLALGSSNQPQH
TRBV19,11,ASSIIWDTEAF
TRBV11-2,16,ASSTRGLGGSLTDTQY
TRBV7-8,14,ASSPGLAGGVDTQY
TRBV4-1,14,ASSQVIGVGNNEQF
TRBV28,13,ASSLTRGSQETQY
TRBV25-1,12,ASSAGDMNQPQH
TRBV30,13,AWSVLGARNQPQH
TRBV9,16,ASSAGTEGSNPNQPQH
TRBV7-9,13,ASSLYQGLQETQY
TRBV7-3,14,ASSLKASGRVETQY
TRBV19,14,ASSIHPGQGTDTQY
TRBV7-9,12,ASSQTTGRDEQY
TRBV11-3,13,ASSPAIGDTDTQY
TRBV11-2,14,ASSFLGRDSWDEQY
TRBV7-2,12,ASSLDRHSYEQY
TRBV14,13,ASSQVIAGDYEQY
TRBV12-5,11,ASGWGSGETQY
TRBV27,9,ASPPQETQY
TRBV27,13,ASSPASGRWNEQF
TRBV27,13,ASSNLRDRVYEQY
TRBV5-1,12,ASGLTSGRGEQY
TRBV10-1,18,ASSPGTGGWGGSFADTQY
TRBV28,12,ASSIYNNADEQY
TRBV5-8,13,ASSITGDRGYGYT
TRBV6-5,13,ASSYGSGFTETQY
TRBV19,14,ASKPASRGVDQPQH
TRBV5-6,12,ASSLPREDNEQF
TRBV5-1,10,ASSWDRDEAF
TRBV30,12,AWSVLSSGNTIY
TRBV28,12,ASSLGRTSPGYT